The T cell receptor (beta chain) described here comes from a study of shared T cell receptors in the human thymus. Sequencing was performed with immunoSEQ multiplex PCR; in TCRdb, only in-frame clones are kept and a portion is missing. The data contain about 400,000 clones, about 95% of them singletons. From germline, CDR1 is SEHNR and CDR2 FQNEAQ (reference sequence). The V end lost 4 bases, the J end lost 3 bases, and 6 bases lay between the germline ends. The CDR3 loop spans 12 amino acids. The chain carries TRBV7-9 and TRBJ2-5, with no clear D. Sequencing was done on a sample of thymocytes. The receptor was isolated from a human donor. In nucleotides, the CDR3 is TGTGCCAGCAGCTCCACCGAAGAGACCCAGTACTTC. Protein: CASSSTEETQYF.